This entry describes one TCR beta chain. Its antigen remains unknown. Trimming cost V 6 bases and J 3 bases, with 8 bases left between them. The CDR3 extends over 12 amino acids. CDR1 and CDR2 from the germline V gene are LNHDA and SQIVND (reference sequence). The study ran its PCR with 60 Vbeta and 13 Jbeta primers. Here immunoSEQ multiplex PCR was the method, and the copy in TCRdb shows in-frame clones only, minus some. The sample lists around 150,000 clones; roughly 88% were seen once. The sample belongs to a study of cytomegalovirus exposure and HLA in healthy donors. Study-wide results and limits: It was reported that the classifier diagnosed cytomegalovirus status with high specificity and sensitivity in both the original and validation cohorts.

V usage is TRBV19 and J usage is TRBJ1-2; D not certain. This TCR was sampled from a young man in good health and CMV-seropositive. The specimen was PBMCs. CDR3 sequence (DNA): TGTGCCAGTAGCGCCGGAGACTATGGCTACACCTTC. Its translation is CASSAGDYGYTF.